These 28 T cell receptor beta chains were sequenced from one sample in a study of cytomegalovirus exposure and HLA in healthy donors. PCR was performed using 60 Vbeta and 13 Jbeta primers. The protocol was immunoSEQ multiplex PCR, while the TCRdb copy is restricted to in-frame clones and leaves out a portion. The sample has roughly 68,000 clones; 65% to 70% are singletons. The sequenced sample consisted of PBMCs. The source is a man in his forties or fifties in good health and CMV-seropositive.

V and J are TRBV5-1 and TRBJ1-2; possibly TRBD1 for D (6 bases). CDR3 size: 13 residues. V was pared by 0 bases and J by 6 bases, with 9 bases between. Looked up from germline, CDR1 is SGHRS and CDR2 is YFSETQ. As DNA, the CDR3 is TGCGCCAGCAGCTTGGCTGAGGGGGATGGCTACACCTTC. Translated: CASSLAEGDGYTF.

This clone was detected a few times. This chain uses TRBV27 with TRBJ2-7; 8 nucleotides agree with TRBD1. Trimming at V came to 2 bases and at J to 7 bases, leaving 4 bases not matched to a gene. Germline CDR1 MNHEY, CDR2 SMNVEV (reference sequence). This CDR3 spans 13 amino acids. CDR3 protein: CASSLGRGREQYF. As DNA, the CDR3 is TGTGCCAGCAGTTTAGGCAGGGGGCGGGAGCAGTACTTC.

The V call is TRBV14, the J call TRBJ2-1, with D perhaps matching TRBD2 (6 bases). Trimming removed 1 base at V and 7 bases at J, with 20 bases between. CDR1 and CDR2 from the germline V gene are SGHDN and FVKESK. There are 17 residues in the CDR3. In nucleotides, the CDR3 is TGTGCCAGCAGCCAAGCAACGGGGGTGGGTTTTTGGAATGAGCAGTTCTTC. This gives the protein CASSQATGVGFWNEQFF.

V and J are TRBV5-6 and TRBJ2-3; possibly TRBD1 for D (6 bases). Germline V gives CDR1 SGHDT, CDR2 YYEEEE. The CDR3 length is 15 residues. Deletions cut 0 bases from V and 4 bases from J, with 12 bases between. The CDR3 nucleotides read TGTGCCAGCAGCTTGGTTGCCAGGGGATCAGATACGCAGTATTTT. Translation gives CASSLVARGSDTQYF.

This chain links TRBV2 with TRBJ2-5; TRBD1 is a possible D gene (5 bases). The germline V and J ends were trimmed by 4 bases and 6 bases, with 12 bases remaining between them. Germline assignment: CDR1 SNHLY and CDR2 FYNNEI. The CDR3 consists of 13 residues. The DNA for the CDR3 is TGTGCCAGCAGTGGTCGACAGAAACAGACCCAGTACTTC. This gives the protein CASSGRQKQTQYF.

The rearrangement links TRBV7-2 to TRBJ2-1; 9 nucleotides agree with TRBD2. The CDR3 is 14 residues long. The trim removed 5 bases at V and 6 bases at J, leaving 5 bases unmatched. CDR1 SGHTA and CDR2 FQGNSA come from the germline V gene. The CDR3 region is CASSPRLAANEQFF. CDR3 coding DNA: TGTGCCAGCAGCCCTCGACTAGCGGCCAATGAGCAGTTCTTC.

The chain links TRBV6-1 to TRBJ2-5; 13 bases are shared with TRBD2. J lost 6 bases, V lost 6 bases, and 4 bases had no gene match. Looked up from germline, CDR1 is MNHNS and CDR2 is SASEGT. CDR3 size: 14 residues. The CDR3 reads CASSTSGGAQTQYF. CDR3 DNA sequence: TGTGCCAGCAGCACTAGCGGGGGGGCCCAGACCCAGTACTTC.

The chain combines TRBV5-1 with TRBJ1-1; a possible D gene is TRBD1 (6 bases). CDR1 and CDR2 (germline): SGHRS, YFSETQ. The germline V and J ends were trimmed by 4 bases and 5 bases, with 15 bases remaining between them. There are 14 residues in the CDR3. The CDR3 region has the DNA TGCGCCAGCAGCGCCCAACAGGGTGGAACTGAAGCTTTCTTT. It is translated as CASSAQQGGTEAFF.

The chain is built from TRBV15 and TRBJ1-5; no clear D gene. The CDR3 totals 17 residues. Trimming cost V 0 bases and J 7 bases, with 19 bases left between them. Germline CDR1 is LNHNV and CDR2 is YYDKDF (reference sequence). The chain's CDR3 is CATSRDKGGRGRQPQHF. The CDR3 DNA reads as TGTGCCACCAGCAGAGATAAGGGTGGGAGAGGGCGCCAGCCCCAGCATTTT.

On this clone: At one boundary the junction diverges from the germline segment, which might be a read error. The chain employs TRBV7-7 and TRBJ2-3; 9 nucleotides line up with TRBD2. The germline CDR1 and CDR2 sequences are SSHAT and FNYEAQ (reference sequence). There are 16 residues in the CDR3. The CDR3, as DNA: TGTGCTAGCAGCTTAGGTAGCGGGGGCCCCTTCGATACGCAGTATTTT. Its protein product is CASSLGSGGPFDTQYF.

CDR3 protein: CASSLGASGNTIYF. The CDR3 bases are TGTGCCAGCAGTCTGGGGGCATCGGGAAACACCATATATTTT. The genes are TRBV27 and TRBJ1-3, with D possibly TRBD1 on 6 matching bases. This CDR3 is 14 amino acids long. CDR1 is MNHEY, CDR2 SMNVEV, per germline (reference sequence). V lost 5 bases, J lost 4 bases, and 12 bases lay in between.

J is TRBJ2-3 and V is TRBV30; the match to TRBD2 covers 11 bases. Looked up from germline, CDR1 is GTSNPN and CDR2 is SVGIG (reference sequence). The V and J ends lost 5 bases and 0 bases, in that order; junction bases with no gene match: 10. The CDR3 contains 17 residues. The CDR3 here is CAWLAGGLTRSTDTQYF. CDR3 DNA sequence: TGTGCCTGGTTAGCGGGGGGGCTTACGCGGAGCACAGATACGCAGTATTTT.

V is TRBV6-6 and J is TRBJ2-2; 7 bases fit TRBD2. From germline, CDR1 is MNHNY and CDR2 SVGAGI (reference sequence). V shed 6 bases and J 5 bases; nucleotides not matched to a gene: 9. The CDR3 extends over 15 amino acids. This chain's CDR3 is CASSPTGGTTGELFF. The CDR3 DNA sequence: TGTGCCAGCAGCCCCACGGGGGGTACGACCGGGGAGCTGTTTTTT.

The V and J genes are TRBV7-3 and TRBJ2-3; D is uncertain. Germline CDR1 is SGHTA and CDR2 is FQGTGA. The CDR3 has 14 amino acids. V gave up 0 bases and J gave up 2 bases, with 6 bases separating them. This CDR3 reads CASSLTSLTDTQYF. In nucleotides, the CDR3 is TGTGCCAGCAGCTTAACGTCCCTCACAGATACGCAGTATTTT.

V and J are TRBV6-5 and TRBJ2-7, with D perhaps TRBD2 (6 bases). This CDR3 comprises 15 residues. Trimming took off 7 bases at V and 2 bases at J, with 18 bases between the two ends. The germline CDR1 and CDR2 sequences are MNHEY and SVGAGI. In nucleotides, the CDR3 is TGTGCCAGCACCCCCGGAGGAGGGCTACCCTACGAGCAGTACTTC. Translation gives CASTPGGGLPYEQYF.

A few counts support this clone. V usage is TRBV27 and J usage is TRBJ2-1, with TRBD2 matching over 13 bases. This CDR3 region has 16 residues. The J segment lost 5 bases and the V segment lost 4 bases, leaving 5 bases of the junction unmatched. Per the germline V gene, CDR1 is MNHEY and CDR2 is SMNVEV (reference sequence). DNA for the CDR3: TGTGCCAGCAGTTCTCGGACTAGCGGGGGCCACAATGAGCAGTTCTTC. Translation gives CASSSRTSGGHNEQFF.

The V call is TRBV5-4, the J call TRBJ2-3; 11 positions match TRBD2. Germline loops: CDR1 SGHNT, CDR2 YYREEE (reference sequence). The CDR3 has 16 residues. Germline trimming cut 4 bases from V and 6 bases from J; bases unmatched to any gene: 10. DNA of the CDR3: TGTGCCAGCAGCGCGGCACTAGCGGGGGCTGAGGATACGCAGTATTTT. Translating gives CASSAALAGAEDTQYF.

The chain has TRBV5-4 and TRBJ1-6, with 10 bases fitting TRBD1. CDR1 is SGHNT and CDR2 is YYREEE in the germline V gene (reference sequence). Trimming took 6 bases from V and 9 from J; bases not matched to a gene: 6. The CDR3 has 14 amino acids. The CDR3 sequence is CASMEGTGVSPLHF. DNA of the CDR3: TGTGCCAGCATGGAGGGGACAGGGGTTTCACCCCTCCACTTT.

The CDR3 loop reads CASSLGQGNEKLFF. In DNA form, the CDR3 reads TGTGCCAGCAGCTTAGGCCAGGGGAATGAAAAACTGTTTTTT. The chain joins TRBV7-9 to TRBJ1-4, with D maybe TRBD1 (6 bases). CDR1 and CDR2 (germline): SEHNR, FQNEAQ (reference sequence). This CDR3 comprises 14 residues. V was clipped by 1 base and J by 5 bases, with 8 bases between them.

This clone was counted only a few times. This chain links TRBV19 with TRBJ2-1; possibly TRBD2 for D (5 bases). CDR1 LNHDA and CDR2 SQIVND come from the germline V gene (reference sequence). The length of the CDR3 is 15 residues. V gave up 10 bases and J gave up 4 bases, with 20 bases separating them. The CDR3 loop reads CATLPTSSRYNEQFF. CDR3 DNA: TGTGCCACCCTCCCAACCTCTAGCCGATACAATGAGCAGTTCTTC.

V gene TRBV2 combines with J gene TRBJ2-7; D is perhaps TRBD1 (6 bases). Germline V gives CDR1 SNHLY, CDR2 FYNNEI. The CDR3 contains 12 residues. The CDR3 coding sequence is TGTGCTACCAGGGGCGGAGACTACGAGCAGTACTTC. Its translation: CATRGGDYEQYF.

With regard to this clone: The junction shows a germline mismatch at one end, possibly a read error. The chain has TRBV7-9 and TRBJ2-3; D ambiguous. Germline lookup yields CDR1 SEHNR and CDR2 FQNEAQ (reference sequence). CDR3 length: 15 amino acids. The DNA of the CDR3 is TGTTCCAGCAGCTTATCCCTACTATATACAGATACGCAGTATTTT. Amino acid sequence: CSSSLSLLYTDTQYF.

The rearrangement uses TRBV9 and TRBJ1-5; 7 bases align to TRBD1. Losses at the gene ends were 3 bases for V and 9 bases for J; bases not matched to a gene: 9. The CDR3 spans 14 residues. CDR1 and CDR2 from the germline V gene are SGDLS and YYNGEE. This CDR3 reads CASSAGQDLWPQHF. The CDR3 DNA follows: TGTGCCAGCAGCGCCGGACAGGACCTGTGGCCCCAGCATTTT.

The V and J genes are TRBV28 and TRBJ1-1, with D hard to call. The V and J ends lost 7 bases and 1 base respectively, with 19 bases between them. CDR1 is MDHEN and CDR2 is SYDVKM in the germline V gene. The CDR3 contains 16 residues. The CDR3 DNA sequence: TGTGCCAGCATACCTCCCGCCCGCGTAGAGAACACTGAAGCTTTCTTT. It translates to CASIPPARVENTEAFF. Complete variable domain (other parts from reference TRBV28 and TRBJ1-1): DVKVTQSSRYLVKRTGEKVFLECVQDMDHENMFWYRQDPGLGLRLIYFSYDVKMKEKGDIPEGYSVSREKKERFSLILESASTNQTSMYLCASIPPARVENTEAFFGQGTRLTVV.

This clone was seen only once. V gene TRBV5-6 combines with J gene TRBJ1-2; 7 bases match TRBD1. This CDR3 spans 14 amino acids. J was trimmed by 12 bases and V by 1 base; bases with no gene match: 12. CDR1 and CDR2 from the germline V gene are SGHDT and YYEEEE. For the CDR3, the DNA is TGTGCCAGCAGCTTGAGCAGGACAGGTGTAGGAGACACCTTC. Translating it yields CASSLSRTGVGDTF.

This chain connects TRBV5-4 to TRBJ2-2; D is possibly TRBD1 (5 bases). CDR1 is SGHNT, CDR2 YYREEE, per germline (reference sequence). CDR3 length: 15 residues. The V gene lost 0 bases and the J gene lost 4 bases, with 10 bases spanning the gap. CDR3 region: CASSLVQGITGELFF. As DNA, the CDR3 is TGTGCCAGCAGCTTGGTGCAGGGAATCACCGGGGAGCTGTTTTTT.

The gene calls are TRBV28 and TRBJ2-3; TRBD1 matches 8 bases. This CDR3 has 16 residues. CDR1 is MDHEN, CDR2 SYDVKM, per germline. The V and J ends lost 5 bases and 7 bases, in that order; junction bases with no gene match: 14. DNA of the CDR3: TGTGCCAGCAGTCGAGGACAGGGCCAAGTAGTAAATACGCAGTATTTT. This codes for CASSRGQGQVVNTQYF.

The V call is TRBV27, the J call TRBJ2-1, with 7 bases that match TRBD2. Germline CDR1 is MNHEY and CDR2 is SMNVEV (reference sequence). The trim removed 6 bases at V and 6 bases at J, leaving 8 bases unmatched. The CDR3 sequence is 14 residues long. The CDR3 DNA follows: TGTGCCAGCAGGATGACTAGCCCTCTCAATGAGCAGTTCTTC. Translated: CASRMTSPLNEQFF.